These T cell receptor beta chains were read from a single sample in a study of hypomethylating agent response in myelodysplastic syndrome. Generated by immunoSEQ multiplex PCR, the TCRdb table keeps only in-frame clones and is missing some. The data show several thousand clones, around 80% seen once. The specimen comprised bone marrow, sampled before or after starting hypomethylating agent treatment for myelodysplastic syndrome (not recorded which). The receptor set was obtained from a human donor with myelodysplastic syndrome. Both conserved end residues are part of each CDR3. The D gene is left open where the match is weak. Rows give clone size only sometimes, using once, few, many, or a class for an expanded clone.

v_gene,j_gene,d_gene,abundance,CDR3nt,CDR3aa
TRBV27,TRBJ2-5,.,.,TGTGCCAGCAGTCTCTCCGGGACGGCGGGGACCAAGACCCAGTACTTC,CASSLSGTAGTKTQYF
TRBV2,TRBJ1-6,.,few,TGTGCCAGCGGATTACATAATTCACCCCTCCACTTT,CASGLHNSPLHF
TRBV5-4,TRBJ2-1,.,.,TGTGCCAGCAGCTTGGCCGGAGGGGGCTACAATGAGCAGTTCTTC,CASSLAGGGYNEQFF
TRBV7-9,TRBJ1-3,.,.,TGTGCCAGCAGCCACAGGGTGGAAAACACCATATATTTT,CASSHRVENTIYF
TRBV29-1,TRBJ1-4,.,.,TGCAGCGGGACAGCCCGTGAAAAACTGTTTTTT,CSGTAREKLFF
TRBV25-1,TRBJ2-5,.,.,TGTGCCAGCAGTGAAGGGAATCCCGGCGAGACCCAGTACTTC,CASSEGNPGETQYF
TRBV30,TRBJ2-2,.,once,TGTGCCTGGAATAGGGGTGGCGGGGAGCTGTTTTTT,CAWNRGGGELFF
TRBV11-2,TRBJ2-5,.,.,TGTGCCAGCTCCTTTGGGGAGACCCAGTACTTC,CASSFGETQYF
TRBV7-2,TRBJ2-3,.,.,TGTGCCAGCACCCTCTCTTGGGTTTCCCCAGATACGCAGTATTTT,CASTLSWVSPDTQYF
TRBV6-1,TRBJ1-5,.,once,TGTGCCAGCAGTGACGGGGAGGGTATGGGGAATCAGCCCCAGCATTTT,CASSDGEGMGNQPQHF
TRBV30,TRBJ1-4,.,.,TGTGCCTGGAGTGTCGACAACACTAATGAAAAACTGTTTTTT,CAWSVDNTNEKLFF
TRBV27,TRBJ1-6,.,few,TGTGCCAGCTGTAACGTAGGTTTTCCCCTCCACTTT,CASCNVGFPLHF
TRBV2,TRBJ1-2,TRBD1,.,TGTGCCAGCAGTGAACGGGACAGTGGCTATGGCTACACCTTC,CASSERDSGYGYTF
TRBV4-1,TRBJ2-7,.,.,TGCGCCAGCAGCCCTCACGGGGAGGGGGGCTACGAGCAGTACTTC,CASSPHGEGGYEQYF
TRBV10-3,TRBJ2-7,.,.,TGTGCCATCAGTGAAACCTACGAGCAGTACTTC,CAISETYEQYF
TRBV6-5,TRBJ1-1,TRBD1,.,TGTGCCAGCAGTCCGGGGTGGACAGGGTACACTGAAGCTTTCTTT,CASSPGWTGYTEAFF
TRBV19,TRBJ1-2,.,.,TGTGCCAGTAGTATACCGCCCCAATCTGGCTACACCTTC,CASSIPPQSGYTF
TRBV27,TRBJ2-7,TRBD2,.,TGTGCCAGCAGTACCCGTTCTAGCGGGGGGACCTACGAGCAGTACTTC,CASSTRSSGGTYEQYF
TRBV10-3,TRBJ2-3,.,.,TGTGCCATCAGTGACGTCGGGGGCCCCCGCAGGACAGATACGCAGTATTTT,CAISDVGGPRRTDTQYF
TRBV5-4,TRBJ2-2,.,few,TGTGCCAGCAGCCCGGCTGCTCAGAACACCGGGGAGCTGTTTTTT,CASSPAAQNTGELFF
TRBV30,TRBJ2-5,.,.,TGTGCCTGGAGTGCGGGAAGGCGAGAGACCCAGTACTTC,CAWSAGRRETQYF
TRBV18,TRBJ2-3,.,.,TGTGCCAGCTCACAGGGGTACGGAGATACGCAGTATTTT,CASSQGYGDTQYF
TRBV29-1,TRBJ1-4,TRBD1,.,TGCAGCGTAACAGGGGGCCTTGGTGCAACTAATGAAAAACTGTTTTTT,CSVTGGLGATNEKLFF
TRBV27,TRBJ1-2,.,.,TGTGCCAGCAGTTCCGACGGGGCCGGGTATGGCTACACCTTC,CASSSDGAGYGYTF
TRBV11-2,TRBJ1-1,TRBD1,.,TGTGCCAGCAGCTTAGGTCCCGGACAGGGGAGGACTGAAGCTTTCTTT,CASSLGPGQGRTEAFF